This paragraph reports one T cell receptor (beta chain). A much more abundant neighbour one base away suggests this may be a read error. The data belong to a study of blood T cells in healthy people across ages. A second 7 to 11 cycle PCR used barcoded and J-beta primers. TCRdb itself ran the 5' RACE reads through MiXCR, one entry per CDR3 protein. Here the sample spans some 700,000 distinct CDR3 sequences, around 40% being singletons. Sequencing input: blood. This clonotype originated in a woman aged 55-70 years in good health.

The CDR3 loop reads CAGSVEGEDGYTF. The CDR3 region has the DNA TGTGCCGGCAGCGTAGAGGGGGAAGATGGCTACACCTTC. The V and J genes are TRBV9 and TRBJ1-2, with D possibly matching TRBD1 (6 bases). CDR1 is SGDLS, CDR2 YYNGEE, per germline. The CDR3 sequence is 13 residues long.